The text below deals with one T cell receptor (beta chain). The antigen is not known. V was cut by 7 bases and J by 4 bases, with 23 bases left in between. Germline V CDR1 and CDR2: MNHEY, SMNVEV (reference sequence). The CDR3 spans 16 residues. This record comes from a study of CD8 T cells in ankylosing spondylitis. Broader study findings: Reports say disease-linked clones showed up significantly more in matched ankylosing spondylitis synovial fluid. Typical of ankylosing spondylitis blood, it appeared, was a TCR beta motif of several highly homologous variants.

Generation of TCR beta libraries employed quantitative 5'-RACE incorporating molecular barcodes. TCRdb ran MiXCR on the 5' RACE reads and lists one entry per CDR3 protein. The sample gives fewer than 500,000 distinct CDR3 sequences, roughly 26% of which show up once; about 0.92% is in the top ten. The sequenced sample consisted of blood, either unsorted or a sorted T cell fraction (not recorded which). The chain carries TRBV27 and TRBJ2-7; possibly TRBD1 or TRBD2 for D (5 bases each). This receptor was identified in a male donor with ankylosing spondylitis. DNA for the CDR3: TGTGCCAGCATCCAAATCGAGGGACCTGGCAGATACGAGCAGTACTTC. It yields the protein CASIQIEGPGRYEQYF.